Detailed here is one T cell receptor beta chain. Unmatched junction bases numbered 15, after V lost 4 bases and J lost 5 bases. Germline V gene data show CDR1 as LGHNA and CDR2 as YSLEER. This CDR3 is 17 amino acids long. Only in-frame clones appear in the TCRdb table, and some are missing; sequencing was by immunoSEQ multiplex PCR. The profile covers fewer than 150,000 clones, with about 80% appearing a single time and about 6.4% taken by the ten largest. This entry belongs to a study of blood T cell repertoires in COVID-19. About the study: Sites in the United States, Italy and Spain provided acute and convalescent COVID-19 samples.

Input material: peripheral blood. V is TRBV4-3 and J is TRBJ2-5, with TRBD1 matching 8 bases. This clonotype was obtained from a human donor in a cohort sampled during active COVID-19. Here the CDR3 reads CASSPQGGQGQLETQYF. The CDR3 DNA reads as TGCGCCAGCAGCCCCCAGGGAGGACAGGGTCAGCTGGAGACCCAGTACTTC.